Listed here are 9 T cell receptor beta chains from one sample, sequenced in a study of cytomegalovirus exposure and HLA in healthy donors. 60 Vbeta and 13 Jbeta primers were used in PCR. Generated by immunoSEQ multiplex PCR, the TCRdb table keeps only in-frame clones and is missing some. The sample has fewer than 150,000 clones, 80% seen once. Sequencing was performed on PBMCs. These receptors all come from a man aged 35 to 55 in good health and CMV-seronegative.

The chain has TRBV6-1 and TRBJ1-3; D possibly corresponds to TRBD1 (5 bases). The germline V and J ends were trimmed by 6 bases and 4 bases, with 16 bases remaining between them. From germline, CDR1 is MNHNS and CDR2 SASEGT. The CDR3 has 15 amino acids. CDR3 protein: CASSGRGLAGNTIYF. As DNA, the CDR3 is TGTGCCAGCAGCGGGCGGGGGTTAGCCGGAAACACCATATATTTT.

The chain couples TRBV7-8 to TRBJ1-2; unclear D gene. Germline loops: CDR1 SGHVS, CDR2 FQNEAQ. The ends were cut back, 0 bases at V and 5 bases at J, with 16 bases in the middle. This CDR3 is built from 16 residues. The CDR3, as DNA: TGTGCCAGCAGCTTAGCGCTTGGCAGGCTTGGGTATGGCTACACCTTC. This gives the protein CASSLALGRLGYGYTF.

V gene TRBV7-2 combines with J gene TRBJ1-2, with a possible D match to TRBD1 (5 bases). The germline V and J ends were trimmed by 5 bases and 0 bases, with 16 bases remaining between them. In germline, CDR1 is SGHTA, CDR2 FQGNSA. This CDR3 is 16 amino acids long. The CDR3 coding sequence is TGTGCCAGCAGCCCCCTCCGGGGGACCTCTAACTATGGCTACACCTTC. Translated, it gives CASSPLRGTSNYGYTF.

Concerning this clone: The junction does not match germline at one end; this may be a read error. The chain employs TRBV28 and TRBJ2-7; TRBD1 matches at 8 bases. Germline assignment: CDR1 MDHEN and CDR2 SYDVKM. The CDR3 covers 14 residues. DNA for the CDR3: TGTGCCACCAGTGGACAGGGTGGTTCCTACGAGCAGTACTTC. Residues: CATSGQGGSYEQYF.

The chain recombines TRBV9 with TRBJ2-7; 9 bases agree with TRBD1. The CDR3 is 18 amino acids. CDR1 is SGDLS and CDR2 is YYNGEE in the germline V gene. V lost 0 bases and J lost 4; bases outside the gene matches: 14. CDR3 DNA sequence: TGTGCCAGCAGCGTAGCTCCGCCCGAGGGGGGGACAGGGTACGAGCAGTACTTC. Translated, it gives CASSVAPPEGGTGYEQYF. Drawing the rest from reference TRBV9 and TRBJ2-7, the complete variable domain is DSGVTQTPKHLITATGQRVTLRCSPRSGDLSVYWYQQSLDQGLQFLIQYYNGEERAKGNILERFSAQQFPDLHSELNLSSLELGDSALYFCASSVAPPEGGTGYEQYFGPGTRLTVT.

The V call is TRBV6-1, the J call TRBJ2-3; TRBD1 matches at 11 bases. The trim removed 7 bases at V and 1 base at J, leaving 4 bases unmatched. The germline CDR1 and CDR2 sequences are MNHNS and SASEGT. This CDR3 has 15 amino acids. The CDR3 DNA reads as TGTGCCAGCACCGGACAGGGGGCGGGCACAGATACGCAGTATTTT. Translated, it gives CASTGQGAGTDTQYF.

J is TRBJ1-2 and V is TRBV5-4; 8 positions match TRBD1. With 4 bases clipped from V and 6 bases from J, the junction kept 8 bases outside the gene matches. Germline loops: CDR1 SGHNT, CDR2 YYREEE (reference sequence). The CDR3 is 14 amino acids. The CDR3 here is CASSPKTGAHGYTF. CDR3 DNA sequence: TGTGCCAGCAGCCCAAAGACAGGGGCCCATGGCTACACCTTC.

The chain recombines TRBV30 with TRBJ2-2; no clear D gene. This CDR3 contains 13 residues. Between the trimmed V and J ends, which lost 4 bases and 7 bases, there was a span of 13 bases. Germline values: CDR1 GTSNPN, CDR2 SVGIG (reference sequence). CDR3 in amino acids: CAWTRTGGGELFF. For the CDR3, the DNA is TGTGCCTGGACCCGAACGGGTGGCGGGGAGCTGTTTTTT.

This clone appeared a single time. This CDR3 reads CASSILRGSNQPQHF. The CDR3, as DNA: TGTGCCAGTAGTATATTGAGAGGCAGCAATCAGCCCCAGCATTTT. The chain uses TRBV19 and TRBJ1-5; D is undetermined. Trimming pared 2 bases from V and 1 base from J, leaving 9 bases between. Germline V gene lookup returns CDR1 LNHDA and CDR2 SQIVND (reference sequence). The CDR3 length is 15 residues.